Shown below are 2 T cell receptor beta chains from a single sample sequenced in a study of shared clonotypes between healthy human individuals. Assay used: immunoSEQ multiplex PCR; TCRdb lists only in-frame clones, some missing. The sample records approximately 2.5 million clones, more than 80% being singletons. Source material: naive CD4+ T cells sorted from blood. Stated subset: CD45RA+ positively selected. The receptors here all came from a young man in good health.

The chain carries TRBV5-6 and TRBJ2-5; 7 bases agree with TRBD1. This CDR3 has 14 amino acids. The ends lost 3 bases at V and 9 bases at J; junction bases unmatched: 11. Looked up from germline, CDR1 is SGHDT and CDR2 is YYEEEE. CDR3 sequence (DNA): TGTGCCAGCAGCTCCACACAGGGGCTCGGGGCCCAGTACTTC. Translated: CASSSTQGLGAQYF.

The chain combines TRBV10-2 with TRBJ2-3; possible D gene TRBD2, 5 bases. This CDR3 comprises 13 residues. Trimming stripped 7 bases from V and 1 base from J, with 9 bases between. Germline V lookup: CDR1 WSHSY, CDR2 SAAADI. CDR3 sequence: CASKDWGTDTQYF. The CDR3 region has the DNA TGCGCCAGCAAGGACTGGGGCACAGATACGCAGTATTTT.